The entry below gives a single T cell receptor beta chain sequence along with its context. Its specific antigen is unknown. Base qualities are not at hand, and no much larger clone is one base apart. This entry comes from a study of blood T cells in healthy people across ages (dated by TCRdb to about 2015). Concerning the study at large: In model experiments, template switching captured roughly one uniquely barcoded TCR beta cDNA molecule for every two T cells. The study measured age-related changes in TCR beta repertoire diversity using deep sequencing normalized with unique cDNA molecular identifiers. Using the same blood draw, the study looked at two additional independent replicas of 1 million unique cDNA reads for two donors, one aged 18 to 30 and the other aged 80 or older. Donors of different ages were randomly distributed across sequencing lanes to avoid experimental bias. The donors were divided into four age groups: young (average around 16 years), middle-aged (about 41), aged (under 70) and long-lived (more than 75). Points the paper makes about the study in general: Because the CMV infection status of the donors was unknown, age-related changes in expanded clonotypes may potentially have been confounded. The percentage of naive T cells measured by flow cytometry correlated strongly with observed TCR beta diversity. Compared with the aged group, more naive CD4+ T cells, fewer expanded clones and increased TCR diversity were shown by the long-lived group, suggesting age selection. Because profiling used bulk unsorted PBMCs, naive and antigen-experienced compartments could not be compared conclusively. As age increased, observed TCR beta diversity per million T cells dropped in a roughly linear way, and a significant reduction was already evident by age about 36. Estimates of total diversity based on one million sequenced T cells were regarded as lower bounds and as underestimates.

There are 15 amino acids in the CDR3, from cysteine to phenylalanine inclusive. CDR3 DNA only is kept here, 45 bases in frame from base 1. Deletion took 3 bases off V and 5 bases off J, with a span of 19 bases between the germline ends. CDR1 and CDR2 (DFQATT, SNEGSKA) derive from the germline V gene (reference sequence). The roughly 39 donors, aged roughly 6 to 95 years, were systemically healthy Caucasian individuals from Russia. Each donor gave about 9.7 milliliters of peripheral blood, drawn into EDTA-treated Vacutainer tubes. Ficoll-Paque density-gradient centrifugation was used to isolate PBMCs, with at least 7 million obtained per sample. Trizol reagent was used to extract total RNA from PBMCs, with at least 6 micrograms per sample. For every donor, an aliquot of PBMCs went through flow cytometry to measure the percentages of naive CD45RAhigh/CD27high T cells. The library relied on 5' RACE. The reads were generated on an Illumina HiSeq 2500. A second PCR of about 6 to 11 cycles was run with a J-beta primer mix and a sample-barcoded 5' primer. A unique molecular identifier was introduced onto each TCR beta cDNA molecule by a template-switch 5' adaptor carrying 12 random nucleotides. At least 2.5 million CDR3-containing paired-end reads were obtained from each sample. First-strand cDNA was synthesized from all RNA with the Mint cDNA synthesis kit, primed by a TRBC-specific oligonucleotide. Following uracil-DNA glycosylase treatment, a first 18-cycle PCR with universal primers M1SS and BC2_uni_R was performed on all cDNA. The authors' analysis ran thus. Normalization of each sample was performed by random selection of 1 million high-quality reads, each carrying a distinct molecular identifier. Reads with shared molecular identifiers were discarded instead of being binned into consensus sequences. MiTCR, with a Q25 quality threshold and the strictest error-elimination algorithm, was used for CDR3 identification, clonotype clustering and error correction. Lower-bound total TCR beta diversity was estimated with a nonparametric unseen species model using Euler transformation. TCRdb reran the public reads through fastp at Q25 and MiXCR, keeping productive beta chains. CDR3 protein sequences are deduplicated, and each keeps its most common genes and DNA. TCRdb assigned the V and J calls; the authors' analysis was not used. This sample comprises about 1.1 million distinct CDR3 sequences, around two fifths of them detected only once. The ten largest make up less than 15% of the sample.

Sequenced: blood. The clonotype comes from a man between 18 and 35 years old in good health. The chain links TRBV20-1 with TRBJ1-1; a tentative D call is TRBD1 (6 bases match). CDR3 protein: CSASVNPTTGTEAFF. In nucleotide form, the sequence is TGCAGTGCTAGTGTTAACCCCACAACAGGGACTGAAGCTTTCTTT.